The clone carrying this T cell receptor (beta chain) appeared a few times. The sample comes from a study of blood T cells in healthy people across ages. Combining a sample-barcoded 5' primer with a J-beta primer mix, a second PCR ran for 7 to 11 cycles. TCRdb redid the calling of the 5' RACE reads with MiXCR, one entry per CDR3 protein. The data hold around 990,000 distinct CDR3 sequences, with about 23% observed a single time. The CDR3 extends over 14 amino acids. CDR1 SEHNR and CDR2 FQNEAQ come from the germline V gene (reference sequence). Trimming pared 3 bases from V and 9 bases from J, leaving 15 bases between. These data are also associated with another study on T cells of mothers and their children. That investigation notes: Slightly higher but non-significant overlap marked related mother-child pairs versus unrelated pairs.

V and J are TRBV7-9 and TRBJ2-1; D is tentatively TRBD1 or TRBD2 (5 bases each). The receptor comes from a girl aged 2-10 years in good health. The sequenced sample consisted of blood. The CDR3, as DNA: TGTGCCAGCAGCTTTTTTGGGGCTCGGGGTGAGCAGTTCTTC. Amino acids: CASSFFGARGEQFF.